This T cell receptor beta chain was identified during a study of blood T cell repertoires in COVID-19. In terms of age and location, participants ranged from about 18 to 90 years and lived in about two dozen US areas. Exposed volunteers were people who met a COVID-19 case within 2 weeks before study entry. CDR1 MNHEY and CDR2 SVGAGI come from the germline V gene. Trimming took 2 bases from V and 4 from J; bases not matched to a gene: 8. There are 16 residues in the CDR3. The authors' processing: Reference gene primer amplification yielded estimated nucleated cell counts. The method was immunoSEQ multiplex PCR; TCRdb's version includes in-frame clones alone and lacks a portion of them. That table furnishes V, J and clone size, whereas the DNA furnished D and trimming. Of a few hundred thousand clones in the sample, 70% to 90% were seen once.

Sequencing was carried out using PBMCs or T cells enriched from blood (not recorded which). The chain recombines TRBV6-5 with TRBJ1-5; TRBD1 aligns across 7 bases. This TCR was sampled from a woman in her forties or fifties who had been exposed to COVID-19. For the CDR3, the DNA is TGTGCCAGCAGTTACCTTCACGACAGGGAGAATCAGCCCCAGCATTTT. As protein: CASSYLHDRENQPQHF.